What follows describes a single TCR beta chain. Some clones are missing from TCRdb's copy, which holds only in-frame ones; the method was immunoSEQ multiplex PCR. Here the sample spans 200,000 to 250,000 clones, around 84% being singletons. These data belong to a study of blood T cell repertoires in COVID-19. CDR1 and CDR2 from the germline V gene are SGHTS and YDEGEE. The CDR3 loop spans 15 amino acids. The V segment lost 4 bases and the J segment 2 bases; nucleotides outside the gene matches: 7. The receptor was isolated from a woman aged 55-69 years who had recovered from COVID-19. The sequenced sample consisted of peripheral blood. This chain links TRBV5-8 with TRBJ2-3; 7 nucleotides align to TRBD2. In DNA form, the CDR3 reads TGTGCCAGCAGCAAGAAAGCGGGGTCCACAGATACGCAGTATTTT. It is translated as CASSKKAGSTDTQYF.